Listed here are 20 T cell receptor beta chains from one sample, sequenced in a study of tumor-infiltrating lymphocytes in oesophageal squamous cell carcinoma. TCRdb fed the PCR reads into MiXCR, producing one record per CDR3 protein. The data hold 18,000 or so distinct CDR3 sequences, with around 43% observed a single time. Sequenced input: normal esophageal tissue next to the tumor. Receptors were obtained from a female donor with esophageal squamous cell carcinoma.

This clonotype occurred a few times. The V gene is TRBV18, the J gene TRBJ2-7; no clear D. The J call may not be correct, given that the DNA end is closer to TRBJ2-5. Germline V CDR1 and CDR2: KGHSH, LQKENI. This CDR3 comprises 15 residues. This CDR3 is CASSPRVGSGETQYF. In DNA, the CDR3 is TGTGCCAGCTCACCACGGGTAGGGTCCGGGGAGACCCAGTACTTC.

This chain connects TRBV7-2 to TRBJ2-5; D unclear. CDR1 is SGHTA and CDR2 is FQGNSA in the germline V gene. There are 14 residues in the CDR3. Trimming shortened V by 1 base and J by 11 bases, and 17 bases separated the two germline ends. CDR3 nucleotide sequence: TGTGCCAGCAGCTTAGTCGTTACCACAGATACGCAGTACTTC. Translated: CASSLVVTTDTQYF.

This clonotype was picked up many times. This may arise from a read error, as a much more abundant clone is one base away. V usage is TRBV7-2 and J usage is TRBJ2-7, with TRBD1 identical over 8 bases. CDR1 is SGHTA, CDR2 FQGNSA, per germline. The CDR3 is made up of 15 amino acids. V was pared by 2 bases and J by 7 bases, with 10 bases of the junction left unmatched. Here the CDR3 reads CASSLRTGKHNEQYF. In nucleotides, the CDR3 is TGTGCCAGCAGCTTAAGGACAGGGAAGCACAATGAGCAGTACTTC.

J is TRBJ2-1 and V is TRBV7-3; D gene ambiguous. This CDR3 is 12 amino acids long. With 2 bases removed from V and 5 bases from J, the gap between germline ends came to 4 bases. Germline CDR1 is SGHTA and CDR2 is FQGTGA. CDR3 in DNA: TGTGCCAGCAGCTTAGGGGACAATGAGCAGTTCTTC. Its protein product is CASSLGDNEQFF.

The CDR3 nucleotides are TGTGCCAGCAGCACCCAGGGTAGCAATCAGCCCCAGCATTTT. Residues: CASSTQGSNQPQHF. The chain recombines TRBV28 with TRBJ1-5, with D possibly being TRBD1 (5 bases). Looked up from germline, CDR1 is MDHEN and CDR2 is SYDVKM. Trimming pared 6 bases from V and 0 bases from J, leaving 9 bases between. The length of the CDR3 is 14 residues.

This chain connects TRBV6-1 to TRBJ2-1; TRBD2 matches at 13 bases. Near its end, the DNA agrees better with TRBJ2-7, so the J call may be wrong. Germline loops: CDR1 MNHNS, CDR2 SASEGT. The CDR3 runs 15 residues. The CDR3 bases are TGTGCCAGCAGTGAAGGGACTAGCGGGAGCTACGAGCAGTACTTC. The encoded protein is CASSEGTSGSYEQYF.

On this clonotype: In this CDR3 the conserved last residue, phenylalanine or tryptophan, is missing, so a read error is likely. The limits of the CDR3 on the DNA are not certain, so only TCRdb's listed CDR3 is given. The V call is TRBV28, the J call TRBJ2-1; the table's TRBD1 call for D was not verified on the DNA. The CDR3 has 17 amino acids, counting both end residues. Germline V CDR1 and CDR2: MDHEN, SYDVKM. CDR3 in amino acids: CASSLDYGGNYEQYFGA.

The V call is TRBV7-3, the J call TRBJ1-1; D not resolved. Germline loops: CDR1 SGHTA, CDR2 FQGTGA. V was cut by 2 bases and J by 7 bases, with 14 bases left in between. The CDR3 extends over 14 amino acids. Here the CDR3 reads CASSLGTGNLEAFF. The CDR3 DNA is TGTGCCAGCAGCTTAGGAACGGGGAACCTTGAAGCTTTCTTT.

This clonotype was picked up many times. V is TRBV5-1 and J is TRBJ1-1, with D tentatively TRBD1 (5 bases). Germline CDR1 SGHRS, CDR2 YFSETQ. V was trimmed by 0 bases and J by 3 bases, leaving 12 bases between them. This CDR3 spans 15 amino acids. The CDR3 DNA follows: TGCGCCAGCAGCTTGGAGGTGGGGCCGGACACTGAAGCTTTCTTT. Its translation is CASSLEVGPDTEAFF.

This clonotype showed up many times. This sequence may be a read error, since a much larger clone differs from it by one base. CDR3 protein: CASSPGLVHSYNEQYF. In nucleotides, the CDR3 is TGTGCCAGCAGCCCAGGACTAGTTCACTCCTACAATGAGCAGTACTTC. The chain employs TRBV7-3 and TRBJ2-5; 7 positions agree with TRBD2. Germline V CDR1 and CDR2: SGHTA, FQGTGA. The junction had 20 bases not matched to a gene; V was cut back by 5 bases and J by 11 bases. The CDR3 length is 16 residues. The full variable domain, in which reference TRBV7-3 and TRBJ2-5 provide the parts outside the CDR3, is GAGVSQTPSNKVTEKGKYVELRCDPISGHTALYWYRQSLGQGPEFLIYFQGTGAADDSGLPNDRFFAVRPEGSVSTLKIQRTERGDSAVYLCASSPGLVHSYNEQYFGPGTRLLVL.

This clonotype rates as medium-sized (0.01 to 0.1%). This sequence joins TRBV12-3 or TRBV12-4 and TRBJ2-1; D gene ambiguous. The V and J ends lost 7 bases and 2 bases respectively, with 12 bases between them. The CDR3 totals 14 residues. The CDR3 DNA follows: TGTGCCAGCACCACCGATAGAACCTACAATGAGCAGTTCTTC. Residues: CASTTDRTYNEQFF.

This clonotype was seen a few times. It may be a read error: a sequence one base away is much more abundant. The chain carries TRBV11-1 and TRBJ2-1; D uncertain. The J call is in doubt because the DNA end fits TRBJ2-7 better. Germline loops: CDR1 SGHAT, CDR2 FQDESV (reference sequence). The CDR3 spans 15 residues. Here the CDR3 reads CASSHRGDRYNEQYF. In DNA, the CDR3 is TGTGCCAGCAGCCACCGTGGGGATCGATACAATGAGCAGTACTTC.

This clonotype was counted at least ten times. The V and J genes are TRBV5-4 and TRBJ2-1; 11 nucleotides agree with TRBD2. The CDR3 totals 16 residues. The V and J ends lost 4 bases and 7 bases, in that order; junction bases with no gene match: 10. CDR1 and CDR2 from the germline V gene are SGHNT and YYREEE (reference sequence). The CDR3 region has the DNA TGTGCCAGCAGCCCCCGACTAGCGGGGTTGATTAATGAGCAGTTCTTC. This sequence encodes CASSPRLAGLINEQFF. Drawing the rest from reference TRBV5-4 and TRBJ2-1, the complete variable domain is ETGVTQSPTHLIKTRGQQVTLRCSSQSGHNTVSWYQQALGQGPQFIFQYYREEENGRGNFPPRFSGLQFPNYSSELNVNALELDDSALYLCASSPRLAGLINEQFFGPGTRLTVL.

The J gene is TRBJ2-1, the V gene TRBV7-6; 9 nucleotides align to TRBD2. With the DNA end fitting TRBJ2-7 better, the J assignment may be wrong. The V gene's germline CDR1 is SGHVS and CDR2 FNYEAQ. The CDR3 spans 16 residues. The CDR3 loop reads CASRFRGTSSIYEQYF. DNA of the CDR3: TGTGCCAGCAGATTCCGCGGGACTAGCAGTATCTACGAGCAGTACTTC.

The gene calls are TRBV2 and TRBJ2-1, with 7 positions matching TRBD1. Near its end, the DNA agrees better with TRBJ2-7, so the J call may be wrong. CDR1 and CDR2 from the germline V gene are SNHLY and FYNNEI. The CDR3 has 14 amino acids. CDR3 nucleotides: TGTGCCAGCAGCTTGGGACAGCAACCCTACGAGCAGTACTTC. Translation: CASSLGQQPYEQYF.

This clonotype is large. The chain joins TRBV7-9 to TRBJ1-3; TRBD1 matches 7 bases. V trimming: 1 base; J trimming: 2 bases; junction bases outside the gene matches: 8. CDR3 length: 17 amino acids. CDR1 and CDR2 from the germline V gene are SEHNR and FQNEAQ (reference sequence). Here the CDR3 reads CASSLGQGFGTGNTIYF. As DNA, the CDR3 is TGTGCCAGCAGCTTAGGACAGGGATTTGGGACTGGAAACACCATATATTTT.

The chain combines TRBV9 with TRBJ2-3; 8 bases map to TRBD1. CDR1 is SGDLS, CDR2 YYNGEE, per germline. J lost 4 bases, V lost 8 bases, and 12 bases had no gene match. The CDR3 runs 15 residues. The CDR3: CASSIGQGPSDTQYF. Written as DNA, the CDR3 is TGTGCCAGTAGTATTGGACAGGGTCCGTCAGATACGCAGTATTTT.

This chain joins TRBV10-1 and TRBJ2-5; 8 bases fit TRBD1. The germline CDR1 and CDR2 sequences are WNHNN and SYGVQD (reference sequence). The CDR3 contains 14 residues. V lost 5 bases, J lost 3 bases, and 5 bases stayed unmatched. The chain's CDR3 is CASSTADREETQYF. In DNA, the CDR3 is TGCGCCAGCAGTACGGCGGACAGGGAAGAGACCCAGTACTTC.

This clonotype was observed a handful of times. CDR3 in amino acids: CASSPRPGQTYEQYF. The CDR3 region has the DNA TGTGCCAGCAGCCCTCGTCCGGGACAGACCTACGAGCAGTACTTC. V and J are TRBV7-2 and TRBJ2-7; 7 nucleotides line up with TRBD1. This CDR3 spans 15 amino acids. With V trimmed by 5 bases and J by 2 bases, 9 bases remained unmatched. From germline, CDR1 is SGHTA and CDR2 FQGNSA.

This clonotype was found a few times. The chain employs TRBV7-2 and TRBJ2-6; TRBD2 agrees at 11 bases. The DNA end is a closer match to TRBJ2-7, so the J assignment may be wrong. Germline assignment: CDR1 SGHTA and CDR2 FQGNSA. The CDR3 is 16 residues long. This CDR3 is CASSLGLADPRHEQYF. DNA for the CDR3: TGTGCCAGCAGCTTGGGACTAGCGGATCCCCGCCACGAGCAGTACTTC.